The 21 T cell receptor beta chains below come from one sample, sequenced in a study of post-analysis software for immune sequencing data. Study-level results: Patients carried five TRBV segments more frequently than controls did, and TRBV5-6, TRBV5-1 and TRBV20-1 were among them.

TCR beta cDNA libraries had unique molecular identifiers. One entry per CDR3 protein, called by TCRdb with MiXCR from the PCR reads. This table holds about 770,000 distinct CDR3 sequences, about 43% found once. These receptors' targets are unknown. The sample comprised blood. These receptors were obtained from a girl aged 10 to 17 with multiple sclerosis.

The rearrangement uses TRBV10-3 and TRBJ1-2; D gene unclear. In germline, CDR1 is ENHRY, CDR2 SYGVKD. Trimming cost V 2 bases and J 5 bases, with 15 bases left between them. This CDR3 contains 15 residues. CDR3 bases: TGTGCCATCAGTGAGCCCCGAGACGGGAAGTATGGCTACACCTTC. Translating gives CAISEPRDGKYGYTF.

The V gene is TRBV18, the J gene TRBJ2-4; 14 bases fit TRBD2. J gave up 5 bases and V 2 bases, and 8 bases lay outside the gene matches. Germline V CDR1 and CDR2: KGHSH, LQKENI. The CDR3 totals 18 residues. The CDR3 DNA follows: TGTGCCAGCTCACCAGCAGGGACTAGCGGGAGACGCGAAAACATTCAGTACTTC. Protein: CASSPAGTSGRRENIQYF.

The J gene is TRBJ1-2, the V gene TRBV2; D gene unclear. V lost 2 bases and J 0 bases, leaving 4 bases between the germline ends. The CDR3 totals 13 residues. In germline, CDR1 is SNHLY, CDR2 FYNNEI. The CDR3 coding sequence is TGTGCCAGCAGTGAACGAGCTAACTATGGCTACACCTTC. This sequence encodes CASSERANYGYTF.

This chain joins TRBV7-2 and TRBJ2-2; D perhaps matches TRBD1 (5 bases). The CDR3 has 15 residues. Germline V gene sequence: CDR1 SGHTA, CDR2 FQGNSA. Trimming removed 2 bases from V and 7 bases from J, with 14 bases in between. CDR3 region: CASSLRSRAGGELFF. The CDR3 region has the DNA TGTGCCAGCAGCTTAAGAAGCAGGGCAGGCGGGGAGCTGTTTTTT.

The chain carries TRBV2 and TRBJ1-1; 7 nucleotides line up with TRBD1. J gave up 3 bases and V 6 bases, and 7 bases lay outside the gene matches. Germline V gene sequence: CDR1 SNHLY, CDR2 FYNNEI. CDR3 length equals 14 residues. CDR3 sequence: CASSTGERDTEAFF. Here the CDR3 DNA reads TGTGCCAGCAGCACAGGGGAGAGGGACACTGAAGCTTTCTTT.

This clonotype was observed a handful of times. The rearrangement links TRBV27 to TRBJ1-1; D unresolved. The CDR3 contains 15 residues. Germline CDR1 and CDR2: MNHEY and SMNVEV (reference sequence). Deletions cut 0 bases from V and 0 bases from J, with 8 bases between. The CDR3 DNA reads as TGTGCCAGCAGTTTATCCCCGGACTTGAACACTGAAGCTTTCTTT. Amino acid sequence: CASSLSPDLNTEAFF.

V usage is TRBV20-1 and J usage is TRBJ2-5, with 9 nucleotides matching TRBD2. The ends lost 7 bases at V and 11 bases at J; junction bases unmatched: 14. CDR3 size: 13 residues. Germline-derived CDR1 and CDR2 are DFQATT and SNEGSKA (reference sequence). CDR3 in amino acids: CSGWSSGSNEQYF. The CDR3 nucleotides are TGCAGTGGTTGGAGTAGCGGGAGCAATGAGCAGTACTTC.

CDR3 bases: TGTGCCAGCAGCTTAAGTAGGGATGAAGCTTTCTTC. Translated, it gives CASSLSRDEAFF. This chain joins TRBV7-9 and TRBJ2-1; D remains unclear. This CDR3 contains 12 residues. Trimming removed 2 bases from V and 16 bases from J, with 15 bases in between. CDR1 SEHNR and CDR2 FQNEAQ come from the germline V gene (reference sequence).

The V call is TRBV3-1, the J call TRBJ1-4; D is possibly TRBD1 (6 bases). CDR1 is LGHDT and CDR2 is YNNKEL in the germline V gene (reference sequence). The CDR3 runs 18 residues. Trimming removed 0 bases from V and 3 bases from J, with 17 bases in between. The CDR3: CASSQEYRDTSSNEKLFF. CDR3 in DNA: TGTGCCAGCAGCCAAGAGTATAGGGACACCTCGTCTAATGAAAAACTGTTTTTT.

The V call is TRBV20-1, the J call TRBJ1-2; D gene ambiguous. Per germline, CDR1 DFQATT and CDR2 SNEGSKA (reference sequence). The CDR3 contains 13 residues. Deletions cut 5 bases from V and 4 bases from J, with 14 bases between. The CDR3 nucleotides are TGCAGTGCTTCGTCGACTGGGTTCTATGGCTACACCTTC. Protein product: CSASSTGFYGYTF.

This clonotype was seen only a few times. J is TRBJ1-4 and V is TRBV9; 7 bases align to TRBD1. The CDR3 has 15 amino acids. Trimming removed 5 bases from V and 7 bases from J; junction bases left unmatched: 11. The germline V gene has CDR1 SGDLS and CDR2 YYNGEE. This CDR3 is CASSRATGPGEKLFF. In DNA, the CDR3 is TGTGCCAGCAGTCGAGCGACAGGGCCGGGTGAAAAACTGTTTTTT.

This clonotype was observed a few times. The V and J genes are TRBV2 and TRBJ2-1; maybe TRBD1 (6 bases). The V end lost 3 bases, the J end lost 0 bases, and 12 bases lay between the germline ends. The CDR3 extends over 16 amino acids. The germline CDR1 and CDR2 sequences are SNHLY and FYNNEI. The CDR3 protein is CASSESGASSYNEQFF. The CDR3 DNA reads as TGTGCCAGCAGTGAGTCAGGGGCGAGCTCCTACAATGAGCAGTTCTTC.

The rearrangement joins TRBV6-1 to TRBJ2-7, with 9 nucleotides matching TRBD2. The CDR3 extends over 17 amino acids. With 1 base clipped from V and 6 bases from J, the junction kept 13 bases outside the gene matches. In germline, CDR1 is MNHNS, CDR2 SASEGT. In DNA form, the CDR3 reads TGTGCCAGCAGTGAAGAAGAGTGGTTAGCGGGAGACTTCGAGCAGTACTTC. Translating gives CASSEEEWLAGDFEQYF.

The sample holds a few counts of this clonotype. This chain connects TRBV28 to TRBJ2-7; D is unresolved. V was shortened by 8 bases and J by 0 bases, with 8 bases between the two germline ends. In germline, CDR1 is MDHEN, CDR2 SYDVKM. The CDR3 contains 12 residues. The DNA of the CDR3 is TGTGCCAGCCAGAGAAGCTCCTACGAGCAGTACTTC. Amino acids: CASQRSSYEQYF.

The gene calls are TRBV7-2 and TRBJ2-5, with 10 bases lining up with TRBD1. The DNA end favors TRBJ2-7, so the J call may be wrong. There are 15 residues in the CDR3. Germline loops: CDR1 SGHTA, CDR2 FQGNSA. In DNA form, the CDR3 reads TGTGCCAGCAGCCCGAGGTCGGGACAGGGGAACGAGCAGTACTTC. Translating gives CASSPRSGQGNEQYF.

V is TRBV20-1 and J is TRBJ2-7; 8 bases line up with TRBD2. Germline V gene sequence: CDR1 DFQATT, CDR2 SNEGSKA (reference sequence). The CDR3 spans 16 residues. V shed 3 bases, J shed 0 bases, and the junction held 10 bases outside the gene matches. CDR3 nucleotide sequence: TGCAGTGCTAGTCAAAGACTAGCGCCATTCTCCTACGAGCAGTACTTC. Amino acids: CSASQRLAPFSYEQYF.

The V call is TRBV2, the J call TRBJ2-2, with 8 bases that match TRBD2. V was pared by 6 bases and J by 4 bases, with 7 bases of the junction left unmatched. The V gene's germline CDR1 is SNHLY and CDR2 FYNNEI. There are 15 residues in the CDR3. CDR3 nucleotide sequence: TGTGCCAGCAGAGCCGGGACTAGAATCACCGGGGAGCTGTTTTTT. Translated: CASRAGTRITGELFF.

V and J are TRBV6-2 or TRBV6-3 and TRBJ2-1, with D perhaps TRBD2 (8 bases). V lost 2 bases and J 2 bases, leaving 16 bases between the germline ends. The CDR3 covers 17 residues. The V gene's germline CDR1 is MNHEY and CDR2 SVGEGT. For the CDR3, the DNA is TGTGCCAGCAGTTACGAGGGGGCGGGAGGTCCCTACAATGAGCAGTTCTTC. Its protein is CASSYEGAGGPYNEQFF.

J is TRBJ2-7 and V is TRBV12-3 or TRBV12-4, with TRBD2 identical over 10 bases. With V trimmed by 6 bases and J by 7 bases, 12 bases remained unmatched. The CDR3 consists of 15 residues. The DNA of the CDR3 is TGTGCCAGCAGCCGGGCTAGCGGGAGCTACAATGAGCAGTACTTC. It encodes CASSRASGSYNEQYF.

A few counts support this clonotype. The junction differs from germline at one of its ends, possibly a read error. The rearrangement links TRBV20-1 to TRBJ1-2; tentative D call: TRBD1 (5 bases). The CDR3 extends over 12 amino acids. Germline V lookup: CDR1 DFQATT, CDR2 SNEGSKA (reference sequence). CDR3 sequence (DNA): TGCAGTGCTAGAGACTCGGACAATGGCTACACCTTT. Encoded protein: CSARDSDNGYTF.

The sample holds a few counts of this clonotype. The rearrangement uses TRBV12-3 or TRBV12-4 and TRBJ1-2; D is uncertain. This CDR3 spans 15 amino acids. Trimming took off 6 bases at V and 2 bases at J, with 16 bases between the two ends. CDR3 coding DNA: TGTGCCAGCAGCATACTCGGCGGAGGGAACTATGGCTACACCTTC. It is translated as CASSILGGGNYGYTF.